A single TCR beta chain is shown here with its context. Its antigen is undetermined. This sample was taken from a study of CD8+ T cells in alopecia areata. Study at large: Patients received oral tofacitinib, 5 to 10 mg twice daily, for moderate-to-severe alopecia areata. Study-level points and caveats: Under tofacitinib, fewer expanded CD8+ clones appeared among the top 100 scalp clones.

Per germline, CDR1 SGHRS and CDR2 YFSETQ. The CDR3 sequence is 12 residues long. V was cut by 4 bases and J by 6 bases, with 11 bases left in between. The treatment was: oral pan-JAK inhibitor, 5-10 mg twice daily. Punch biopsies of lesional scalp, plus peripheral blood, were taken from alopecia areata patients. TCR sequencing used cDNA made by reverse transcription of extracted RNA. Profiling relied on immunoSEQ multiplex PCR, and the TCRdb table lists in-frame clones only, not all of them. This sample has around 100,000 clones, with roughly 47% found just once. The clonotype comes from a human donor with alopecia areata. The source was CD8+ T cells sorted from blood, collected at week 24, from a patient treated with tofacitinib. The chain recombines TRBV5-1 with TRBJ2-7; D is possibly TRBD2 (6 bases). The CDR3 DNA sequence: TGCGCCAGCAGCCCCCAGGGAGGCGAGCAGTACTTC. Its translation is CASSPQGGEQYF. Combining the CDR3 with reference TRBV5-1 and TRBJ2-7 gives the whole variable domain KAGVTQTPRYLIKTRGQQVTLSCSPISGHRSVSWYQQTPGQGLQFLFEYFSETQRNKGNFPGRFSGRQFSNSRSEMNVSTLELGDSALYLCASSPQGGEQYFGPGTRLTVT.